Shown below are 9 T cell receptor beta chains from a single sample sequenced in a study of PD-1 blockade in classical Hodgkin lymphoma. The time point: cycle 4 day 1 (C4D1), after 5 to 7 weeks of nivolumab. Relapse was seen in all patients after autologous stem cell transplantation, and brentuximab vedotin exposure was variable. Clones were sequenced by immunoSEQ multiplex PCR, and TCRdb holds only the in-frame ones, with some missing. The sample has around 35,000 clones; 72% are singletons. The sample was peripheral blood mononuclear cells (PBMCs), taken before the fourth cycle of nivolumab. Every receptor here comes from a human donor with classical Hodgkin lymphoma.

The chain recombines TRBV9 with TRBJ1-1; D ambiguous. This CDR3 is built from 16 residues. From germline, CDR1 is SGDLS and CDR2 YYNGEE. Between the trimmed V and J ends, which lost 3 bases and 1 base, there was a span of 16 bases. The CDR3 is CASSAVDYSGNTEAFF. CDR3 sequence (DNA): TGTGCCAGCAGCGCCGTTGATTACTCGGGGAACACTGAAGCTTTCTTT.

The chain recombines TRBV28 with TRBJ2-3; TRBD1 might be the D (5 bases). This CDR3 has 14 amino acids. Trimming stripped 4 bases from V and 3 bases from J, with 11 bases between. Germline CDR1 and CDR2: MDHEN and SYDVKM. The CDR3 coding sequence is TGTGCCAGCAGTTACGACAGTCGGACAGATACGCAGTATTTT. It translates to CASSYDSRTDTQYF.

This clone has a handful of counts. The chain employs TRBV25-1 and TRBJ2-3; TRBD2 aligns across 7 bases. V was clipped by 1 base and J by 3 bases; unmatched bases: 10. This CDR3 has 17 amino acids. The germline V gene encodes CDR1 MGHDK and CDR2 SYGVNS. The CDR3 DNA is TGTGCCAGCAGTGAATCGATGGCGGGAGTAGCGACAGATACGCAGTATTTT. Protein product: CASSESMAGVATDTQYF.

CDR3 loop: CASSHGDSRAEQYF. The CDR3 DNA is TGTGCCAGCAGCCACGGGGACAGCCGAGCGGAGCAGTACTTC. The rearrangement uses TRBV28 and TRBJ2-7; TRBD1 agrees at 7 bases. The V gene end was trimmed by 6 bases and the J gene end by 7 bases; junction bases not matched to a gene: 12. CDR1 is MDHEN, CDR2 SYDVKM, per germline. The CDR3 length is 14 residues.

The chain links TRBV9 to TRBJ2-2; D gene unclear. CDR3 size: 13 residues. The germline V gene encodes CDR1 SGDLS and CDR2 YYNGEE. V was pared by 0 bases and J by 3 bases, with 3 bases between. As DNA, the CDR3 is TGTGCCAGCAGCGTAGTGGACACCGGGGAGCTGTTTTTT. This translates into CASSVVDTGELFF.

There are a few counts of this clone. The chain uses TRBV19 and TRBJ1-1; 7 bases are a match to TRBD1. J was trimmed by 1 base and V by 7 bases; bases with no gene match: 3. This CDR3 region has 13 residues. Germline assignment: CDR1 LNHDA and CDR2 SQIVND (reference sequence). The CDR3 DNA reads as TGTGCCAGTAACGGACAGGCGAACACTGAAGCTTTCTTT. Its translation: CASNGQANTEAFF.

The rearrangement uses TRBV27 and TRBJ2-2, with TRBD1 matching 7 bases. V dropped 6 bases and J dropped 7; count of bases not matched to a gene: 2. This CDR3 is built from 12 residues. Looked up from germline, CDR1 is MNHEY and CDR2 is SMNVEV (reference sequence). The CDR3 sequence: CASRYRGGELFF. The CDR3 DNA is TGTGCCAGCAGGTACAGGGGCGGGGAGCTGTTTTTT.

The chain recombines TRBV7-9 with TRBJ1-2; a possible D gene is TRBD1 (5 bases). The CDR3 is made up of 13 amino acids. Germline-derived CDR1 and CDR2 are SEHNR and FQNEAQ (reference sequence). V dropped 3 bases and J dropped 4 bases, with 9 bases sitting between them. The CDR3 loop reads CASSLGGGYGYTF. The CDR3 DNA reads TGTGCCAGCAGCTTGGGTGGGGGCTATGGCTACACCTTC.

This clone was counted a few times. The V and J genes are TRBV27 and TRBJ2-6, with 7 nucleotides matching TRBD1. CDR1 and CDR2 from the germline V gene are MNHEY and SMNVEV (reference sequence). This CDR3 comprises 17 residues. V shed 5 bases, J shed 0 bases, and the junction held 7 bases outside the gene matches. The CDR3 DNA follows: TGTGCCAGCAGTCTAGGGGGCCACATCTCTGGGGCCAACGTCCTGACTTTC. Residues: CASSLGGHISGANVLTF.